A single sample is the source of the 10 T cell receptor beta chains below, sequenced in a study of blood T cells in healthy people across ages. The authors ran a second PCR of 7 to 11 cycles using a sample-barcoded 5' primer and a J-beta primer mix. TCRdb recomputed calls from the 5' RACE reads with MiXCR, one row per CDR3 protein. The repertoire includes 650,000 to 1,000,000 distinct CDR3 sequences, about half of them detected once, and roughly 20% sits in the top ten. Sequenced sample: blood. The source of these receptors is a man older than 75 in good health.

This rearrangement joins TRBV2 to TRBJ1-4; 8 bases match TRBD1. With 6 bases clipped from V and 7 bases from J, the junction kept 4 bases outside the gene matches. The CDR3 length is 13 residues. Germline loops: CDR1 SNHLY, CDR2 FYNNEI. The CDR3 nucleotides are TGTGCCAGCAGGGACAGGGAGGGTGAAAAACTGTTTTTT. It yields the protein CASRDREGEKLFF. Looking up the rest from reference TRBV2 and TRBJ1-4 gives the full variable domain: EPEVTQTPSHQVTQMGQEVILRCVPISNHLYFYWYRQILGQKVEFLVSFYNNEISEKSEIFDDQFSVERPDGSNFTLKIRSTKLEDSAMYFCASRDREGEKLFFGSGTQLSVL.

A few counts support this clonotype. CDR3 region: CSVELQTAYNEQFF. The CDR3 DNA reads TGCAGCGTTGAATTGCAGACGGCCTACAATGAGCAGTTCTTC. The gene calls are TRBV29-1 and TRBJ2-1; no definite D call. CDR3 size: 14 residues. V was cut by 2 bases and J by 2 bases, with 10 bases left in between. Germline CDR1 and CDR2: SQVTM and ANQGSEA.

This clonotype was seen once. The junction does not match germline at one end; this may be a read error. The V gene is TRBV7-2, the J gene TRBJ1-2, with 9 bases matching TRBD1. Germline V gene data show CDR1 as SGHTA and CDR2 as FQGNSA. The CDR3 spans 14 residues. The CDR3 DNA reads as TGTGCCAGCAGCGCGGGACAGGGTGTTTATGGCTACAACTTC. It yields the protein CASSAGQGVYGYNF.

The table lists this clonotype with many counts. This may be a read error, as it is one base from a much larger clone. The chain joins TRBV9 to TRBJ2-7; D is perhaps TRBD2 (6 bases). The CDR3 is 12 amino acids. The V gene lost 5 bases and the J gene lost 7 bases, with 13 bases spanning the gap. CDR1 and CDR2 from the germline V gene are SGDLS and YYNGEE. CDR3 sequence reads: CASRGRGNEQYF. The CDR3 nucleotides read TGTGCCAGCAGGGGCCGGGGGAATGAGCAGTACTTC.

This clonotype came up a few times. The V and J genes are TRBV18 and TRBJ2-2, with TRBD1 matching over 9 bases. This CDR3 contains 16 residues. After removal of 3 bases from V and 4 bases from J, the junction contained 6 bases not matched to a gene. The germline V gene encodes CDR1 KGHSH and CDR2 LQKENI. CDR3 residues: CASSPAGQGGTGELFF. The CDR3 DNA reads TGTGCCAGCTCACCTGCGGGACAGGGAGGCACCGGGGAGCTGTTTTTT. Looking up the rest from reference TRBV18 and TRBJ2-2 gives the full variable domain: NAGVMQNPRHLVRRRGQEARLRCSPMKGHSHVYWYRQLPEEGLKFMVYLQKENIIDESGMPKERFSAEFPKEGPSILRIQQVVRGDSAAYFCASSPAGQGGTGELFFGEGSRLTVL.

This clonotype was seen more than once but under ten times. The V gene is TRBV29-1, the J gene TRBJ2-1, with D possibly TRBD2 on 5 matching bases. Germline values: CDR1 SQVTM, CDR2 ANQGSEA. The V end was cut by 1 base, the J end by 7 bases, with 14 bases between. The CDR3 consists of 14 residues. The CDR3 DNA follows: TGCAGCGTTGAAGCTAGCAATTCCTTTAATGAGCAGTTCTTC. Amino acid sequence: CSVEASNSFNEQFF.

A note on this clonotype: Possible read error: a much larger clone is one base away. The chain's CDR3 is CASSRPGLVCEQYF. DNA of the CDR3: TGTGCCAGCAGCCGACCCGGACTAGTCTGCGAGCAGTACTTC. The genes are TRBV4-2 and TRBJ2-5; 7 nucleotides match TRBD2. The DNA matches TRBJ2-7 better at its end, which makes the J call doubtful. From germline, CDR1 is LGHNA and CDR2 YNFKEQ. This CDR3 is 14 amino acids long.

The chain recombines TRBV29-1 with TRBJ2-7; D may be TRBD1 or TRBD2 (6 bases each). This CDR3 has 13 residues. Between the trimmed V and J ends, which lost 4 bases and 6 bases, there was a span of 16 bases. CDR1 and CDR2 from the germline V gene are SQVTM and ANQGSEA. CDR3 DNA: TGCAGCGTTGTAGGGGGGCTGACGGCCGAGCAGTACTTC. Its protein product is CSVVGGLTAEQYF.

In its sample, this clonotype was seen a few times. The chain joins TRBV24-1 to TRBJ2-7; TRBD2 agrees at 8 bases. The CDR3 is made up of 16 amino acids. The trim removed 5 bases at V and 7 bases at J, leaving 15 bases unmatched. The V gene's germline CDR1 is KGHDR and CDR2 SFDVKD. CDR3 loop: CATSGREATSYNEQYF. CDR3 DNA sequence: TGTGCCACCAGTGGGCGGGAGGCGACCTCCTACAATGAGCAGTACTTC.

This clonotype was detected many times. The genes are TRBV20-1 and TRBJ2-1; D gene uncertain. There are 16 residues in the CDR3. V shed 3 bases and J shed 5 bases, with 20 bases lying between them. Per germline, CDR1 DFQATT and CDR2 SNEGSKA (reference sequence). The CDR3 loop is CSARPVWGIGDNEQFF. In nucleotides, the CDR3 is TGCAGTGCTAGGCCGGTCTGGGGAATTGGCGACAATGAGCAGTTCTTC.